This TCR beta chain emerged from a study of neurological immune-mediated disorders. The cDNA was generated through 5'RACE incorporating 10-nucleotide random UMIs. Every sequencing run generated over 160 million TCR-beta sequences from 15-18 subjects. TCRdb ran MiXCR on the 5' RACE reads and lists one entry per CDR3 protein. In the table there are roughly 30,000 distinct CDR3 sequences, less than 8.5% of which are singletons. The study's findings and limits: Across subjects, no CDR3 amino acid sequence appeared in expanded clones of more than one subject, a finding that suggested private repertoires in all groups. HTLV-1-associated myelopathy had the most TCR clonal expansion, and multiple sclerosis had the least, less than healthy controls.

This clonotype was picked up many times. Its specificity is not known. The sample was PBMCs. The receptor comes from a woman aged 45-59 years in good health.

CDR3 residues: CASRVAGAYEQYF. Written as DNA, the CDR3 is TGTGCCAGCAGAGTAGCGGGGGCCTACGAGCAGTACTTC. The rearrangement links TRBV2 to TRBJ2-7; the match to TRBD2 covers 9 bases. V lost 6 bases to trimming and J lost 2 bases; unmatched junction nucleotides: 2. CDR1 and CDR2 (germline): SNHLY, FYNNEI. CDR3 length: 13 amino acids.